This entry concerns a single TCR beta chain. Treatment noted: oral pan-JAK inhibitor, 5-10 mg twice daily. The data derive from a study of CD8+ T cells in alopecia areata. RNA extraction and reverse transcription yielded cDNA as sequencing template. Data came from immunoSEQ multiplex PCR; TCRdb stores just in-frame clones and leaves some out. This table has roughly 100,000 clones, 80% to 90% appearing once. Specimen: CD8+ T cells sorted from blood, collected at approximately week 30, from a patient treated with tofacitinib. This sequence was found in a human donor with alopecia areata.

As DNA, the CDR3 is TGTGCCTGGAGTCGTGGGGAGGGAGGCCTCCAAGAGACCCAGTACTTC. This gives the protein CAWSRGEGGLQETQYF. V and J are TRBV30 and TRBJ2-5; the match to TRBD2 covers 7 bases. The length of the CDR3 is 16 residues. Germline-derived CDR1 and CDR2 are GTSNPN and SVGIG (reference sequence). With V trimmed by 2 bases and J by 1 base, 10 bases remained unmatched.